A selection of T cell receptor beta chains follows, all from one sample in a study of T cells in localized non-small cell lung cancer. Produced via immunoSEQ multiplex PCR; TCRdb's table is partial and in-frame only. The data contain tens of thousands of clones, approximately 90% of them singletons. This specimen consisted of peripheral blood, obtained before any cancer treatment. The receptors come from a female donor over 55 with stage I lung adenocarcinoma. Both conserved end residues are trimmed from each CDR3.

TRBJ1-3,TRBV11-1,ASSFGVATGNTIY
TRBJ2-1,TRBV7-8,ASSSLTSGGAYEQF
TRBJ1-1,TRBV6-6,ASSYSRNTEAF
TRBJ1-3,TRBV5-1,ASSLAPPQGYSGNTIY
TRBJ1-2,TRBV5-4,ASSWEQGDGYT
TRBJ1-3,TRBV6-6,ASSRRADSGNTIY
TRBJ1-2,TRBV20-1,STHAGYGYT
TRBJ2-3,TRBV5-1,ASSFAVPLYGGSDTQY
TRBJ1-2,TRBV27,ASSAPGHLGYT
TRBJ1-2,TRBV6-6,ASRKQGSGYGYT
TRBJ1-4,TRBV19,ASRVGSTNEKLF
TRBJ2-1,TRBV4-2,ASSPQGGSGNEQF
TRBJ2-3,TRBV5-4,ASSAPRFGVFSTDTQY
TRBJ2-1,TRBV5-1,ASSLGGGAYNEQF
TRBJ1-3,TRBV28,ASSSPGQKYTIY
TRBJ2-1,TRBV28,ASSLGQGTYNEQF
TRBJ2-2,TRBV28,ASSLQGTNTGELF
TRBJ1-2,TRBV7-2,ASSFAVSNYGYT
TRBJ1-1,TRBV18,ASSPPRPNTEAF
TRBJ1-2,TRBV11-2,ASSQGGATHYGYT
TRBJ1-2,TRBV21-1,ASSNTPRLGCGYT
TRBJ1-3,TRBV28,ASSPRPHVRAGNTIY
TRBJ2-3,TRBV6-4,ASGLAGGPIDTQY
TRBJ2-3,TRBV5-1,ASSLSGWRGPPTDTQY
TRBJ2-3,TRBV19,ASRVDTRSTDTQY
TRBJ2-2,TRBV11-2,ASSSGTIRVGELF
TRBJ1-4,TRBV14,ASSRSFNEKLF
TRBJ2-1,TRBV11-3,ASSLGVGEIAYNEQF
TRBJ1-5,TRBV7-9,ASSSPGAGTGGQPQH
TRBJ1-1,TRBV11-2,ASSPTGGTEAF
TRBJ2-3,TRBV7-3,ASSSDSPIGTDTQY
TRBJ2-2,TRBV2,ASSVETGELF
TRBJ2-3,TRBV14,ASSQGAGYVWTHSDTQY
TRBJ1-2,TRBV7-6,ASSPQSPLYGYT
TRBJ1-2,TRBV2,ASRPGQGTYGYT
TRBJ1-1,TRBV19,ASSRQLNTEAF
TRBJ1-2,TRBV21-1,ASSKFGVGQFYGYT
TRBJ2-2,TRBV5-1,ASSLLQGTGELF
TRBJ1-5,TRBV18,ASSLRQTYSNQPQH
TRBJ2-5,TRBV9,ASSLGTSGGWETQY
TRBJ1-2,TRBV6-1,ASNHDRGDYGYT
TRBJ2-2,TRBV11-3,ASSLVLAGGELF
TRBJ2-5,TRBV28,ASSFGSKTETQY
TRBJ1-2,TRBV5-4,ASSLGQGYNGYT
TRBJ2-3,TRBV28,ASRDSVTDTQY
TRBJ1-2,TRBV15,ATSGGSNYGYT
TRBJ1-3,TRBV6-6,ASSYGTVSGNTIY
TRBJ2-3,TRBV21-1,ASSKWVATDTQY
TRBJ1-6,TRBV19,ASSSALPDRATNSPLH
TRBJ2-1,TRBV11-2,ASSLLRNEQF
TRBJ1-6,TRBV5-4,ASRAGASSYNSPLH
TRBJ2-1,TRBV4-1,ASSQDPNEQF
TRBJ1-5,TRBV7-8,ASSLGRLMGQPQH
TRBJ1-1,TRBV7-7,AVSKGQGQNTEAF
TRBJ2-3,TRBV29-1,SVDGNFTDTQY
TRBJ2-1,TRBV5-1,ASSLARWGLSNNEQF
TRBJ1-1,TRBV11-2,AGRGLNTEAF
TRBJ1-6,TRBV7-2,ASSLRQGNSPLH
TRBJ1-6,TRBV2,ASGRDNSPLH
TRBJ1-2,TRBV7-9,ASSTGGMGYGYT